Listed below are T cell receptor beta chains from one sample, sequenced in a study of beta chain features in type 1 diabetes. Profiled with immunoSEQ multiplex PCR; TCRdb holds only in-frame clones, not every one. Of more than 140,000 clones listed, around a tenth are singletons. The material sequenced was central memory CD4+ T cells from blood. The receptors here all came from a woman aged 40 to 49 in good health. CDR3s include the opening cysteine and the closing phenylalanine or tryptophan. The D gene is left open where the match is weak. Some rows have no size entry. The others give once, few or many, or a class for an expanded clone.

>TRBV6-1|TRBJ1-1|few|-
CASRVGLNTEAFF
TGTGCCAGCAGAGTTGGACTTAACACTGAAGCTTTCTTT
>TRBV2|TRBJ2-7|-|-
CASGEGIYEQYF
TGTGCCAGCGGAGAGGGAATCTACGAGCAGTACTTC
>TRBV5-1|TRBJ2-1|few|TRBD2
CASSLVVAGVNEQFF
TGCGCCAGCAGCTTGGTAGTAGCGGGGGTCAATGAGCAGTTCTTC
>TRBV7-9|TRBJ2-5|-|-
CASTRGEAVQETQYF
TGTGCCAGCACCAGGGGGGAAGCGGTTCAAGAGACCCAGTACTTC
>TRBV13|TRBJ1-4|-|-
CASSLGLGAGVGEKLFF
TGTGCCAGCAGCTTAGGCCTGGGGGCAGGGGTCGGCGAAAAACTGTTTTTT
>TRBV9|TRBJ1-2|few|TRBD1
CASSGGTGNYGYTF
TGTGCCAGCAGCGGAGGGACAGGGAACTATGGCTACACCTTC
>TRBV5-4|TRBJ2-3|-|-
CASSLVQGGADTQYF
TGTGCCAGCAGCTTGGTTCAGGGCGGTGCAGATACGCAGTATTTT
>TRBV9|TRBJ2-3|-|-
CASSADRGTDTQYF
TGTGCCAGCAGCGCAGACCGGGGCACAGATACGCAGTATTTT
>TRBV6-5|TRBJ2-5|-|-
CASSYRGSLGQTQYF
TGTGCCAGCAGTTACCGTGGGAGTCTCGGTCAGACCCAGTACTTC
>TRBV20-1|TRBJ2-3|-|-
CSASPRDTQYF
TGCAGTGCTAGCCCGCGTGATACGCAGTATTTT
>TRBV10-3|TRBJ1-5|-|-
CAISESLGRVGNQPQHF
TGTGCCATCAGTGAGTCGTTAGGGCGGGTGGGCAATCAGCCCCAGCATTTT
>TRBV4-2|TRBJ2-7|many|-
CASSQEQGGTYEQYF
TGTGCCAGCAGCCAAGAGCAGGGAGGAACCTACGAGCAGTACTTC
>TRBV10-3|TRBJ2-5|few|TRBD1
CAIRAGTAQETQYF
TGTGCCATCAGGGCCGGGACAGCCCAAGAGACCCAGTACTTC
>TRBV25-1|TRBJ2-3|few|TRBD2
CASTYGLGTDTQYF
TGTGCCAGCACCTACGGACTAGGAACAGATACGCAGTATTTT
>TRBV7-2|TRBJ2-5|many|-
CASSLVPVRETQYF
TGTGCCAGCAGCTTAGTCCCGGTCCGAGAGACCCAGTACTTC
>TRBV4-2|TRBJ2-6|many|-
CASGHLNSGANVLTF
TGTGCCAGCGGACATTTGAACTCTGGGGCCAACGTCCTGACTTTC
>TRBV20-1|TRBJ2-7|-|-
CSAWGLYEQYF
TGCAGTGCTTGGGGACTCTACGAGCAGTACTTC
>TRBV5-1|TRBJ2-5|many|TRBD2
CASSFGGGNKETQYF
TGCGCCAGCAGCTTTGGCGGGGGGAATAAAGAGACCCAGTACTTC
>TRBV6-5|TRBJ2-7|few|TRBD1
CASSYSGQGDNEQYF
TGTGCCAGCAGTTACTCGGGACAGGGTGACAACGAGCAGTACTTC
>TRBV6-1|TRBJ1-4|-|-
CASSGGGPNEKLFF
TGTGCCAGCAGTGGAGGGGGTCCTAATGAAAAACTGTTTTTT
>TRBV27|TRBJ2-3|-|TRBD1
CASSLGTGEADTQYF
TGTGCCAGCAGTTTAGGGACAGGGGAAGCAGATACGCAGTATTTT
>TRBV5-8|TRBJ2-5|-|-
CASSLYRVETQYF
TGTGCCAGCAGCCTATACAGGGTAGAGACCCAGTACTTC
>TRBV9|TRBJ1-1|-|-
CASSVAVNTEAFF
TGTGCCAGCAGCGTAGCAGTCAACACTGAAGCTTTCTTT
>TRBV29-1|TRBJ2-5|many|-
CSVSLEGETQYF
TGCAGCGTTAGTTTGGAGGGGGAGACCCAGTACTTC
>TRBV7-8|TRBJ2-7|-|TRBD1
CASSLDRGREQYF
TGTGCCAGCAGCTTGGACAGGGGGCGCGAGCAGTACTTC
>TRBV28|TRBJ1-1|few|TRBD1
CASNLDRVSEAFF
TGTGCCAGCAATCTGGACAGGGTATCTGAAGCTTTCTTT
>TRBV19|TRBJ2-5|few|TRBD2
CASSMGQRGAETQYF
TGTGCCAGTAGTATGGGCCAGCGGGGGGCTGAGACCCAGTACTTC
>TRBV2|TRBJ1-2|few|-
CASTPDYGYTF
TGTGCCAGCACCCCGGACTATGGCTACACCTTC
>TRBV7-9|TRBJ1-5|few|-
CASSLNGQPQHF
TGTGCCAGCAGCTTAAACGGTCAGCCCCAGCATTTT
>TRBV27|TRBJ1-1|-|-
CASSFQGKRTEAFF
TGTGCCAGCAGTTTCCAGGGTAAGAGGACTGAAGCTTTCTTT
>TRBV10-3|TRBJ2-3|few|-
CAISERGDTQYF
TGTGCCATCAGTGAGAGGGGAGATACGCAGTATTTT